The 22 T cell receptor beta chains below were found in one sample sequenced in a study of blood T cell repertoires in COVID-19. The method was immunoSEQ multiplex PCR; TCRdb's version includes in-frame clones alone and lacks a portion of them. The table has over 200,000 clones, roughly 90% seen once. Material: PBMCs or T cells enriched from blood (not recorded which). The receptors here all came from a woman aged 25 to 39 with acute COVID-19.

This clone turned up a few times. The chain couples TRBV11-2 to TRBJ1-1; tentatively, D is TRBD1 (5 bases). CDR3 size: 17 residues. Germline lookup yields CDR1 SGHAT and CDR2 FQNNGV. V lost 7 bases to trimming and J lost 4 bases, with 25 bases between them. Written as DNA, the CDR3 is TGTGCCAGCACCCCGGGGGTGGGCCGCTCGGAGGCCACTGAAGCTTTCTTT. Residues: CASTPGVGRSEATEAFF. The entire variable domain, with the rest obtained from reference TRBV11-2 and TRBJ1-1, is as follows: EAGVAQSPRYKIIEKRQSVAFWCNPISGHATLYWYQQILGQGPKLLIQFQNNGVVDDSQLPKDRFSAERLKGVDSTLKIQPAKLEDSAVYLCASTPGVGRSEATEAFFGQGTRLTVV.

The rearrangement links TRBV11-3 to TRBJ1-1, with 7 bases aligning to TRBD1. In germline, CDR1 is SGHNT, CDR2 YENEEA. V shed 5 bases and J 0 bases; nucleotides not matched to a gene: 3. The CDR3 covers 14 residues. The CDR3 loop is CASSRDSMNTEAFF. DNA for the CDR3: TGTGCCAGCAGCCGGGACAGCATGAACACTGAAGCTTTCTTT.

The CDR3 DNA reads TGTGCCAGTAGTATTCGGGGAACATCGAATGGCTACACCTTC. Amino acids: CASSIRGTSNGYTF. This rearrangement joins TRBV19 to TRBJ1-2, with D hard to call. This CDR3 region has 14 residues. The V gene lost 3 bases and the J gene lost 6 bases, with 14 bases spanning the gap. The germline V gene encodes CDR1 LNHDA and CDR2 SQIVND (reference sequence).

The chain is built from TRBV28 and TRBJ1-5; a possible D gene is TRBD1 (5 bases). CDR1 MDHEN and CDR2 SYDVKM come from the germline V gene. The V end lost 5 bases, the J end lost 0 bases, and 20 bases lay between the germline ends. The CDR3 totals 18 residues. CDR3 loop: CASSLPGLGTDSNQPQHF. As DNA, the CDR3 is TGTGCCAGCAGTCTCCCAGGGTTGGGAACCGATAGCAATCAGCCCCAGCATTTT.

The V gene is TRBV30, the J gene TRBJ1-4, with TRBD1 matching over 9 bases. This CDR3 region has 14 residues. The ends lost 3 bases at V and 7 bases at J; junction bases unmatched: 6. The germline CDR1 and CDR2 sequences are GTSNPN and SVGIG (reference sequence). The CDR3 nucleotides are TGTGCCTGGAGCAAGGGGACAGGGCCTGAAAAACTGTTTTTT. This gives the protein CAWSKGTGPEKLFF.

V gene TRBV7-3 combines with J gene TRBJ2-5; 7 nucleotides agree with TRBD2. The V and J ends lost 5 bases and 1 base, in that order; junction bases with no gene match: 1. Germline CDR1 reads SGHTA; CDR2 reads FQGTGA. The CDR3 consists of 13 residues. Here the CDR3 DNA reads TGTGCCAGCAGCGCGGGAGCCCAAGAGACCCAGTACTTC. This sequence encodes CASSAGAQETQYF. Complete variable domain (other parts from reference TRBV7-3 and TRBJ2-5): GAGVSQTPSNKVTEKGKYVELRCDPISGHTALYWYRQSLGQGPEFLIYFQGTGAADDSGLPNDRFFAVRPEGSVSTLKIQRTERGDSAVYLCASSAGAQETQYFGPGTRLLVL.

The V gene is TRBV3-1 (or the pseudogene TRBV3-2), the J gene TRBJ2-1; 15 bases agree with TRBD2. V shed 3 bases and J 10 bases; nucleotides not matched to a gene: 4. The CDR3 extends over 15 amino acids. In germline, CDR1 is LGHDT, CDR2 YNNKEL (reference sequence). The DNA of the CDR3 is TGTGCCAGCAGCCACGGACTAGCGGGGGGGATAGAGCAGTTCTTC. Translation: CASSHGLAGGIEQFF.

The V and J genes are TRBV5-5 and TRBJ1-5; D is perhaps TRBD1 (6 bases). V gave up 0 bases and J gave up 2 bases, with 6 bases separating them. The CDR3 totals 14 residues. Germline loops: CDR1 SGHKS, CDR2 YYEKEE (reference sequence). CDR3 region: CASSLAGGNQPQHF. CDR3 coding DNA: TGTGCCAGCAGCTTGGCAGGGGGCAATCAGCCCCAGCATTTT.

This clone was counted a few times. The chain carries TRBV5-4 and TRBJ1-2; D gene uncertain. V gave up 0 bases and J gave up 5 bases, with 5 bases separating them. The germline V gene has CDR1 SGHNT and CDR2 YYREEE (reference sequence). The CDR3 is 12 amino acids. The CDR3 bases are TGTGCCAGCAGCTTGGGAGCATATGGCTACACCTTC. This translates into CASSLGAYGYTF. The full variable domain, its missing parts supplied by reference TRBV5-4 and TRBJ1-2, is ETGVTQSPTHLIKTRGQQVTLRCSSQSGHNTVSWYQQALGQGPQFIFQYYREEENGRGNFPPRFSGLQFPNYSSELNVNALELDDSALYLCASSLGAYGYTFGSGTRLTVV.

The rearrangement joins TRBV24-1 to TRBJ1-5; D is possibly TRBD1 (6 bases). Per the germline V gene, CDR1 is KGHDR and CDR2 is SFDVKD. Trimming took off 3 bases at V and 4 bases at J, with 12 bases between the two ends. CDR3 size: 15 residues. CDR3 DNA: TGTGCCACCAGTGATGCGGACAGCGTAAATCAGCCCCAGCATTTT. Translation gives CATSDADSVNQPQHF.

The chain uses TRBV3-1 (or the pseudogene TRBV3-2) and TRBJ1-5; D call uncertain. V was clipped by 5 bases and J by 3 bases, with 8 bases between them. CDR3 length: 13 amino acids. CDR1 is LGHDT, CDR2 YNNKEL, per germline (reference sequence). The CDR3: CASSSTSNQPQHF. The CDR3 nucleotides read TGTGCCAGCAGCTCCACATCCAATCAGCCCCAGCATTTT.

The chain combines TRBV5-1 with TRBJ2-1; a possible D gene is TRBD1 (5 bases). This CDR3 region has 16 residues. V was clipped by 0 bases and J by 5 bases, with 15 bases between them. The germline V gene has CDR1 SGHRS and CDR2 YFSETQ. The CDR3 region is CASSLEGREANNEQFF. In nucleotides, the CDR3 is TGCGCCAGCAGCTTGGAGGGCAGGGAAGCGAACAATGAGCAGTTCTTC. The full variable domain, its missing parts supplied by reference TRBV5-1 and TRBJ2-1, is KAGVTQTPRYLIKTRGQQVTLSCSPISGHRSVSWYQQTPGQGLQFLFEYFSETQRNKGNFPGRFSGRQFSNSRSEMNVSTLELGDSALYLCASSLEGREANNEQFFGPGTRLTVL.

V is TRBV27 and J is TRBJ1-4; D remains unclear. This CDR3 contains 13 residues. V was shortened by 10 bases and J by 10 bases, with 19 bases between the two germline ends. Germline values: CDR1 MNHEY, CDR2 SMNVEV (reference sequence). The CDR3 is CATSPAGWGKLFF. In nucleotides, the CDR3 is TGTGCCACCTCCCCGGCGGGATGGGGAAAACTGTTTTTT.

This clone was counted once. The chain combines TRBV10-2 with TRBJ1-3, with TRBD1 identical over 11 bases. Germline trimming cut 5 bases from V and 1 base from J; bases unmatched to any gene: 4. The CDR3 has 16 amino acids. From germline, CDR1 is WSHSY and CDR2 SAAADI. CDR3 sequence (DNA): TGCGCCAGCAGTTCCGGGACAGGGGGTTCTGGAAACACCATATATTTT. Amino acids: CASSSGTGGSGNTIYF.

The chain links TRBV15 to TRBJ2-7; 10 bases align to TRBD1. From germline, CDR1 is LNHNV and CDR2 YYDKDF (reference sequence). The CDR3 has 16 residues. With V trimmed by 2 bases and J by 4 bases, 8 bases remained unmatched. The CDR3 protein is CATSRSLGDRGYEQYF. The CDR3 nucleotides read TGTGCCACCAGCAGATCCCTAGGGGACAGGGGATACGAGCAGTACTTC.

This clone was observed a handful of times. The chain recombines TRBV12-1 with TRBJ2-1; the D segment call TRBD2 is taken from the table without a DNA check. TRBV12-1 is assigned pseudogene status. CDR3 length: 19 amino acids. CDR3 sequence: CASSNGRTGTSGGHNEQFF. For the CDR3, the DNA is TGTGCCAGCAGCAATGGCCGAACCGGGACTAGCGGGGGGCATAATGAGCAGTTCTTC.

The V call is TRBV19, the J call TRBJ1-2, with D hard to call. Germline V gene lookup returns CDR1 LNHDA and CDR2 SQIVND (reference sequence). V was cut by 1 base and J by 5 bases, with 14 bases left in between. The CDR3 covers 15 residues. This CDR3 is CASSIGLRQDYGYTF. In DNA, the CDR3 is TGTGCCAGTAGTATAGGCCTTAGGCAGGATTATGGCTACACCTTC.

CDR3: CASSARQDLMNTEAFF. CDR3 DNA sequence: TGTGCCAGCAGCGCCCGACAGGATCTCATGAACACTGAAGCTTTCTTT. V gene TRBV9 combines with J gene TRBJ1-1; a possible D gene is TRBD1 (6 bases). The CDR3 sequence is 16 residues long. V dropped 3 bases and J dropped 0 bases, with 15 bases sitting between them. Germline V lookup: CDR1 SGDLS, CDR2 YYNGEE.

The genes are TRBV19 and TRBJ1-1; D might be TRBD1 (5 bases). The V end lost 4 bases, the J end lost 2 bases, and 14 bases lay between the germline ends. CDR1 is LNHDA and CDR2 is SQIVND in the germline V gene (reference sequence). This CDR3 is built from 15 residues. The CDR3 region is CASSTTRTRNTEAFF. CDR3 sequence (DNA): TGTGCCAGTAGTACAACCCGGACACGAAACACTGAAGCTTTCTTT.

The rearrangement links TRBV10-1 to TRBJ1-1, with D uncertain. Trimming removed 3 bases at V and 0 bases at J, with 11 bases between. CDR3 length equals 15 residues. CDR1 is WNHNN, CDR2 SYGVQD, per germline (reference sequence). The CDR3, as DNA: TGCGCCAGCAGTGAAAACAGTTGGGTGAACACTGAAGCTTTCTTT. Its protein is CASSENSWVNTEAFF.

The chain is built from TRBV19 and TRBJ2-5; D is undetermined. The CDR3 extends over 16 amino acids. Germline V gene data show CDR1 as LNHDA and CDR2 as SQIVND (reference sequence). V dropped 3 bases and J dropped 3 bases, with 17 bases sitting between them. The DNA of the CDR3 is TGTGCCAGTAGTATTTTTCCCGATCCACGAGAAGAGACCCAGTACTTC. Translating it yields CASSIFPDPREETQYF.

V gene TRBV6-1 combines with J gene TRBJ1-4; 8 bases are shared with TRBD1. Per the germline V gene, CDR1 is MNHNS and CDR2 is SASEGT. This CDR3 region has 16 residues. Trimming at V came to 4 bases and at J to 10 bases, leaving 14 bases not matched to a gene. This CDR3 reads CASSAMGLGTGLKLFF. The CDR3 coding sequence is TGTGCCAGCAGTGCTATGGGGTTAGGGACAGGCCTAAAACTGTTTTTT.